Sequencing of this TCR beta chain was carried out in a study of Ad26.COV2.S vaccination and SARS-CoV-2 variants. The germline V and J ends were trimmed by 7 bases and 8 bases, with 23 bases remaining between them. The CDR3 is 15 amino acids. Germline V gives CDR1 MDHEN, CDR2 SYDVKM. Sequencing was performed with immunoSEQ multiplex PCR; in TCRdb, only in-frame clones are kept and a portion is missing. The sample holds roughly 350,000 clones, 75% to 90% seen once. Regarding treatment: roughly 19 received Ad26.COV2.S at low or high dose, single or two shots; 5 received placebo; per-sample allocation not given. Specimen acquisition occurred on day 63 following the initial vaccine or placebo injection. For this clone: Its target is unknown.

Study-wide findings and caveats: Compared with placebo recipients, vaccine recipients had higher spike-specific TCR breadth.

V gene TRBV28 combines with J gene TRBJ1-2; D is undetermined. The input for sequencing was peripheral blood, taken in a trial of Ad26.COV2.S vaccine versus placebo. This TCR was recovered from a person aged 18 to 65 who received the Ad26.COV2.S COVID-19 vaccine or a placebo. The CDR3: CASTKYSTQAQGYTF. In nucleotides, the CDR3 is TGTGCCAGCACCAAGTATTCGACCCAAGCCCAGGGCTACACCTTC.